The 18 T cell receptor beta chains in this list originate from one sample, sequenced in a study of blood T cell repertoires in COVID-19. TCRdb's copy holds only in-frame clones and misses some; the assay was immunoSEQ multiplex PCR. The sample has more than 400,000 clones, 90% seen once. Sequencing was performed on PBMCs or T cells enriched from blood (not recorded which). The receptor source for this set is a man aged 18 to 29 who had recovered from COVID-19.

The rearrangement links TRBV13 to TRBJ2-2, with 8 bases fitting TRBD1. This CDR3 contains 15 residues. Germline V gene lookup returns CDR1 PRHDT and CDR2 FYEKMQ (reference sequence). Trimming removed 8 bases from V and 3 bases from J; junction bases left unmatched: 8. CDR3 nucleotide sequence: TGTGCCAGCGGCGGGACAGGTCAATACACCGGGGAGCTGTTTTTT. It translates to CASGGTGQYTGELFF.

This clone was found a few times. The V gene is TRBV5-1, the J gene TRBJ1-1; D call uncertain. V was cut by 5 bases and J by 1 base, with 12 bases left in between. The CDR3 runs to 14 residues. The germline gives CDR1 SGHRS, CDR2 YFSETQ. The CDR3 region is CASRRNSGNTEAFF. The DNA for the CDR3 is TGCGCCAGCAGAAGAAACTCTGGGAACACTGAAGCTTTCTTT.

V gene TRBV2 combines with J gene TRBJ2-6; TRBD1 matches 7 bases. Trimming at V came to 2 bases and at J to 3 bases, leaving 13 bases not matched to a gene. The CDR3 consists of 19 residues. Germline CDR1 reads SNHLY; CDR2 reads FYNNEI. CDR3 DNA sequence: TGTGCCAGCAGTGAATCTGACAGGGCGCTAAAGGGTGGGGCCAACGTCCTGACTTTC. It is translated as CASSESDRALKGGANVLTF.

The chain has TRBV7-9 and TRBJ1-1; 9 bases agree with TRBD1. The length of the CDR3 is 17 residues. Germline V CDR1 and CDR2: SEHNR, FQNEAQ (reference sequence). Losses at the gene ends were 2 bases for V and 7 bases for J; bases not matched to a gene: 14. CDR3 loop: CASSLKFSLSGQGEAFF. CDR3 nucleotide sequence: TGTGCCAGCAGCTTAAAGTTTTCGTTATCGGGACAGGGTGAAGCTTTCTTT.

This clone was detected once. The rearrangement uses TRBV7-9 and TRBJ2-3, with 10 positions matching TRBD2. Germline V gene lookup returns CDR1 SEHNR and CDR2 FQNEAQ (reference sequence). The CDR3 has 16 amino acids. Trimming took 1 base from V and 1 from J; bases not matched to a gene: 2. The CDR3 spells CASSLGTSGGTDTQYF. The CDR3 region has the DNA TGTGCCAGCAGCTTAGGTACTAGCGGGGGCACAGATACGCAGTATTTT.

The chain combines TRBV5-8 with TRBJ2-1; D perhaps matches TRBD2 (6 bases). V was clipped by 4 bases and J by 2 bases, with 10 bases between them. Germline values: CDR1 SGHTS, CDR2 YDEGEE. This CDR3 has 14 amino acids. As DNA, the CDR3 is TGTGCCAGCAGCGCGGGGAGCCCCTACAATGAGCAGTTCTTC. Protein product: CASSAGSPYNEQFF.

The CDR3 sequence: CASSQRVSGQETQYF. The CDR3 DNA reads as TGCGCCAGCAGCCAAAGGGTCAGCGGCCAAGAGACCCAGTACTTC. The V and J genes are TRBV4-1 and TRBJ2-5; D perhaps matches TRBD2 (5 bases). Trimming took off 2 bases at V and 1 base at J, with 11 bases between the two ends. The CDR3 totals 15 residues. Germline assignment: CDR1 MGHRA and CDR2 YSYEKL.

V gene TRBV5-1 combines with J gene TRBJ1-6; D possibly corresponds to TRBD1 (6 bases). The V end lost 5 bases, the J end lost 6 bases, and 18 bases lay between the germline ends. This CDR3 has 16 amino acids. In germline, CDR1 is SGHRS, CDR2 YFSETQ. The CDR3 nucleotides read TGCGCCAGCAGGGAACAGGGTTCTATCCCTAATTCACCCCTCCACTTT. Translating gives CASREQGSIPNSPLHF.

V is TRBV5-1 and J is TRBJ1-2; D may be TRBD1 (6 bases). This CDR3 is built from 18 residues. Germline V CDR1 and CDR2: SGHRS, YFSETQ. The V end was cut by 1 base, the J end by 2 bases, with 21 bases between. The DNA for the CDR3 is TGCGCCAGCAGCTTGATCGCAGGGGCGAAGGTCGAAAACTATGGCTACACCTTC. It codes for CASSLIAGAKVENYGYTF.

The chain couples TRBV20-1 to TRBJ1-2, with D tentatively TRBD1 (5 bases). Looked up from germline, CDR1 is DFQATT and CDR2 is SNEGSKA (reference sequence). The CDR3 consists of 10 residues. With 4 bases removed from V and 5 bases from J, the gap between germline ends came to 5 bases. Written as DNA, the CDR3 is TGCAGTGCTACAGGGTATGGCTACACCTTC. Its translation: CSATGYGYTF.

This chain links TRBV5-4 with TRBJ1-3; 9 bases agree with TRBD1. Germline loops: CDR1 SGHNT, CDR2 YYREEE (reference sequence). The ends lost 4 bases at V and 5 bases at J; junction bases unmatched: 7. This CDR3 contains 15 residues. CDR3 DNA: TGTGCCAGCAGCCCAGACAGGGGGTTACGAAACACCATATATTTT. Its translation: CASSPDRGLRNTIYF.

The rearrangement joins TRBV6-4 to TRBJ2-1; 8 bases are a match to TRBD2. V dropped 5 bases and J dropped 8; count of bases not matched to a gene: 11. Germline CDR1 MRHNA, CDR2 SNTAGT. This CDR3 is 15 amino acids long. CDR3 nucleotides: TGTGCCAGCAGTTACGGGGGGGCCGTCGAGGATGAGCAGTTCTTC. It codes for CASSYGGAVEDEQFF.

CDR3 in DNA: TGTGCCAGCAGCTTAGGAACTCTATATGGCTACACCTTC. It translates to CASSLGTLYGYTF. The chain joins TRBV7-9 to TRBJ1-2; D unresolved. Trimming stripped 1 base from V and 5 bases from J, with 8 bases between. This CDR3 region has 13 residues. CDR1 and CDR2 from the germline V gene are SEHNR and FQNEAQ (reference sequence).

Turning to this clone: Other DNA sequences in the sample encode the same CDR3. CDR3 in DNA: TGTGCCAGCAGCAGCGGGGGCGGCTACACCTTC. Protein sequence: CASSSGGGYTF. V gene TRBV7-3 combines with J gene TRBJ1-2; D perhaps matches TRBD1 (6 bases). CDR1 and CDR2 (germline): SGHTA, FQGTGA. V was clipped by 5 bases and J by 8 bases, with 9 bases between them. This CDR3 has 11 amino acids.

This clone occurred once. The genes are TRBV20-1 and TRBJ2-7, with 7 bases identical to TRBD2. The V and J ends lost 3 bases and 2 bases, in that order; junction bases with no gene match: 7. The CDR3 sequence is 14 residues long. The germline V gene encodes CDR1 DFQATT and CDR2 SNEGSKA (reference sequence). DNA of the CDR3: TGCAGTGCTAGTGGGAGCGGGGCGACCTACGAGCAGTACTTC. This translates into CSASGSGATYEQYF.

This rearrangement joins TRBV5-1 to TRBJ1-3, with a weak D call TRBD1 (6 bases). The CDR3 has 12 residues. Trimming stripped 4 bases from V and 8 bases from J, with 10 bases between. CDR1 is SGHRS and CDR2 is YFSETQ in the germline V gene. CDR3 nucleotides: TGCGCCAGCAGCCCCGAGGGGGACACCATATATTTT. Translated, it gives CASSPEGDTIYF.

V and J are TRBV27 and TRBJ1-5; 7 bases align to TRBD1. Germline loops: CDR1 MNHEY, CDR2 SMNVEV (reference sequence). This CDR3 comprises 16 residues. V gave up 6 bases and J gave up 1 base; unmatched junction bases: 9. CDR3 nucleotides: TGTGCCAGCAGATACTCGGGCAGGGGGAGCAATCAGCCCCAGCATTTT. This translates into CASRYSGRGSNQPQHF.

The rearrangement links TRBV5-5 to TRBJ2-7; 11 bases align to TRBD1. Unmatched junction bases numbered 18, after V lost 4 bases and J lost 3 bases. In germline, CDR1 is SGHKS, CDR2 YYEKEE (reference sequence). The CDR3 totals 19 residues. This CDR3 reads CASSPRDRGFLGSNYEQYF. In nucleotides, the CDR3 is TGTGCCAGCAGCCCCCGGGACAGGGGGTTCCTAGGCTCGAACTACGAGCAGTACTTC.